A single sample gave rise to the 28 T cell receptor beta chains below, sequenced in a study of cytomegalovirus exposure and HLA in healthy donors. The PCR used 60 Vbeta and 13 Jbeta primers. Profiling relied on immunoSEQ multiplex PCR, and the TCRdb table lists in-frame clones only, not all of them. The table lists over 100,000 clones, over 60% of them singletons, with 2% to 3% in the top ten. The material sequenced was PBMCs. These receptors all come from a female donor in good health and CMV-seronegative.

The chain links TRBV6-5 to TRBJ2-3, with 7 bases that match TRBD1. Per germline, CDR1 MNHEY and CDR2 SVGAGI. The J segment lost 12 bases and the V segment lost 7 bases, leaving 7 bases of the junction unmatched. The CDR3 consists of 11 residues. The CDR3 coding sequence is TGTGCCAGCACCTGGGGACAGACACAGTATTTT. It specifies CASTWGQTQYF.

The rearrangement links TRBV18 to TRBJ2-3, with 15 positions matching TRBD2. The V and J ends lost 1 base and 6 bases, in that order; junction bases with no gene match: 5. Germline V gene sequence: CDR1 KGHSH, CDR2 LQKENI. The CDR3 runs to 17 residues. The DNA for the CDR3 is TGTGCCAGCTCACCACGGACTAGCGGGGGGGCCGGTGATACGCAGTATTTT. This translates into CASSPRTSGGAGDTQYF.

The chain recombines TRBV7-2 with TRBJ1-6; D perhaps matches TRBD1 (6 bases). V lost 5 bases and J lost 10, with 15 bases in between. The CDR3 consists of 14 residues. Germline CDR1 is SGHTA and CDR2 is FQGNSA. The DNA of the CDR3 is TGTGCCAGCAGCACCCAGGGAGGGGGATCACCCCTCCACTTT. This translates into CASSTQGGGSPLHF.

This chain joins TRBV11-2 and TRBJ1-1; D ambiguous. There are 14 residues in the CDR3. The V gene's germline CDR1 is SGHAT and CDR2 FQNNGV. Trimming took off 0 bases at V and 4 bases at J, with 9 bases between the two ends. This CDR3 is CASSLDSGVTEAFF. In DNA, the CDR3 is TGTGCCAGCAGCTTAGACAGCGGGGTCACTGAAGCTTTCTTT.

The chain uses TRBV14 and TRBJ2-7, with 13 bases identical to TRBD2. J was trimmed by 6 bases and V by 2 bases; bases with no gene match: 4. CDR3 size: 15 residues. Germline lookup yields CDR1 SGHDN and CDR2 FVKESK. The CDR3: CASSQTSGGAAEQYF. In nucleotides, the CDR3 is TGTGCCAGCAGCCAAACTAGCGGGGGGGCCGCCGAGCAGTACTTC.

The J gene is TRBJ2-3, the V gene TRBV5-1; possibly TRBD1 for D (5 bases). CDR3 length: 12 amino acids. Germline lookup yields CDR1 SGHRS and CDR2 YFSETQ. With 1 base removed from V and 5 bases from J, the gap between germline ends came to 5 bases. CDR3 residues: CASSLRGDTQYF. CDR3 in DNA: TGCGCCAGCAGCTTGAGGGGAGATACGCAGTATTTT. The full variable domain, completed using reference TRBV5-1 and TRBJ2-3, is KAGVTQTPRYLIKTRGQQVTLSCSPISGHRSVSWYQQTPGQGLQFLFEYFSETQRNKGNFPGRFSGRQFSNSRSEMNVSTLELGDSALYLCASSLRGDTQYFGPGTRLTVL.

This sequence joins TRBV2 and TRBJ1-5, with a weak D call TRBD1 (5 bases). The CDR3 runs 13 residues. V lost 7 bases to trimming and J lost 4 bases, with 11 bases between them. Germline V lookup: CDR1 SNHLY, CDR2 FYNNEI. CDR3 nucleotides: TGTGCCAGCACCAGGGAGGGTAATCAGCCCCAGCATTTT. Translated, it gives CASTREGNQPQHF. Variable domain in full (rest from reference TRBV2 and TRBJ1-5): EPEVTQTPSHQVTQMGQEVILRCVPISNHLYFYWYRQILGQKVEFLVSFYNNEISEKSEIFDDQFSVERPDGSNFTLKIRSTKLEDSAMYFCASTREGNQPQHFGDGTRLSIL.

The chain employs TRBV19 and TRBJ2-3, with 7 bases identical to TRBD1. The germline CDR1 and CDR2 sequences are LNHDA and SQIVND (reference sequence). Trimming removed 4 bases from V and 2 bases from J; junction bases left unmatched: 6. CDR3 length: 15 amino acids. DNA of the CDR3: TGTGCCAGTAGTACCGGGACAGCAAACACAGATACGCAGTATTTT. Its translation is CASSTGTANTDTQYF.

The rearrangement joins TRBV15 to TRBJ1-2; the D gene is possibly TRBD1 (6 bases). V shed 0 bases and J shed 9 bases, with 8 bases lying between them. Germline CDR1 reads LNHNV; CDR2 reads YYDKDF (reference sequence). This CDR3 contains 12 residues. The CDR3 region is CATSRDGGSYTF. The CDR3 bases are TGTGCCACCAGCAGAGATGGGGGCAGCTACACCTTC.

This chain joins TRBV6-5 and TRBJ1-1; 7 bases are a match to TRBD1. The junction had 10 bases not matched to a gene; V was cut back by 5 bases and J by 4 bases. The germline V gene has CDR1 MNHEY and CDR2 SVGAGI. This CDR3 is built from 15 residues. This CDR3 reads CASSGTGDGTTEAFF. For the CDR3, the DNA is TGTGCCAGCAGTGGTACAGGGGATGGGACCACTGAAGCTTTCTTT.

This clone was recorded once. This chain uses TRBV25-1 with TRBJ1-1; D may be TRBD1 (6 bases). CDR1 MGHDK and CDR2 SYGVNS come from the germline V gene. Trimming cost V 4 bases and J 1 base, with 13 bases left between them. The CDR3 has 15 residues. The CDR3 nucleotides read TGTGCCAGCAGTGCACGAGGGGGAAAGAACACTGAAGCTTTCTTT. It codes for CASSARGGKNTEAFF. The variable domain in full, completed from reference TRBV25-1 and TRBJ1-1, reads EADIYQTPRYLVIGTGKKITLECSQTMGHDKMYWYQQDPGMELHLIHYSYGVNSTEKGDLSSESTVSRIRTEHFPLTLESARPSHTSQYLCASSARGGKNTEAFFGQGTRLTVV.

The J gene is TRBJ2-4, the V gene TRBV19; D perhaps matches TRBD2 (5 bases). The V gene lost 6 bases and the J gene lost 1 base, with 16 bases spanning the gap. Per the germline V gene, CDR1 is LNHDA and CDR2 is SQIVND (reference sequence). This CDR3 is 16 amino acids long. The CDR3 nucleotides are TGTGCCAGTAGCCTACGCGGCGGGCAGGCCAAAAACATTCAGTACTTC. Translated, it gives CASSLRGGQAKNIQYF.

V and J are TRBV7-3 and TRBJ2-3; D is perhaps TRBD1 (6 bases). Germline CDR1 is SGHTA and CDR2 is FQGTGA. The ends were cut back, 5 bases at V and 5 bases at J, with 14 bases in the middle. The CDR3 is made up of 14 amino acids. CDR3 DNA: TGTGCCAGCAGCCCCTCTCGGGACAAAGATACGCAGTATTTT. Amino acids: CASSPSRDKDTQYF.

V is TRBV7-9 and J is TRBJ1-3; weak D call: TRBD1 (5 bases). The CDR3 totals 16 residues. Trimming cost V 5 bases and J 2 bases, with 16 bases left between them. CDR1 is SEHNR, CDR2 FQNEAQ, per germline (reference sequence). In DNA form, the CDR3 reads TGTGCCAGCAGCCGGCGTGGAGGGGTCACTGGAAACACCATATATTTT. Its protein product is CASSRRGGVTGNTIYF.

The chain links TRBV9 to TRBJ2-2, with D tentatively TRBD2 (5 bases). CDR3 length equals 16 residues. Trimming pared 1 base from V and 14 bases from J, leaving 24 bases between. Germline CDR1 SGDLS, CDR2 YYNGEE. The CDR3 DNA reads TGTGCCAGCAGCGTATCCCCCGGGATCCCGAAGGAAGGTCTGTTTTTT. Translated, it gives CASSVSPGIPKEGLFF. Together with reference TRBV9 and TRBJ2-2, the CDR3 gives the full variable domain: DSGVTQTPKHLITATGQRVTLRCSPRSGDLSVYWYQQSLDQGLQFLIQYYNGEERAKGNILERFSAQQFPDLHSELNLSSLELGDSALYFCASSVSPGIPKEGLFFGEGSRLTVL.

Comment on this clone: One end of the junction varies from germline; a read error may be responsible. Here the CDR3 reads CANSLGDRATETQYF. The CDR3 DNA follows: TGCGCCAACAGCTTGGGTGACAGGGCCACAGAGACCCAGTACTTC. V and J are TRBV5-1 and TRBJ2-5, with 7 bases lining up with TRBD1. The CDR3 is 15 amino acids. Germline V gene sequence: CDR1 SGHRS, CDR2 YFSETQ.

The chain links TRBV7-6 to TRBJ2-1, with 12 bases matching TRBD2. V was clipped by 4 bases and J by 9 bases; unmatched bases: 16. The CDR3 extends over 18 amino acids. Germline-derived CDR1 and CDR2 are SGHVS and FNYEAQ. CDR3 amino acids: CASSSGPLWTSGDVEQFF. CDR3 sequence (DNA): TGTGCCAGCAGCTCAGGCCCCCTTTGGACTAGCGGGGATGTTGAGCAGTTCTTC.

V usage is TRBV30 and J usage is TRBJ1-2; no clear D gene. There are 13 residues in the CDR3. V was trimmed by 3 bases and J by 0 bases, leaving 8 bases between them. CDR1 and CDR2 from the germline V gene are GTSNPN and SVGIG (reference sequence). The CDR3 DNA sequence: TGTGCCTGGAGCACAGATTCTAACTATGGCTACACCTTC. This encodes CAWSTDSNYGYTF. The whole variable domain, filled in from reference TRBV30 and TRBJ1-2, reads SQTIHQWPATLVQPVGSPLSLECTVEGTSNPNLYWYRQAAGRGLQLLFYSVGIGQISSEVPQNLSASRPQDRQFILSSKKLLLSDSGFYLCAWSTDSNYGYTFGSGTRLTVV.

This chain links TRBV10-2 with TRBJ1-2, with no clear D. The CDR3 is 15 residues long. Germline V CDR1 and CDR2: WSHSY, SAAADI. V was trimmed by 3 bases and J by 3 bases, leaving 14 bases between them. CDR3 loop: CASSDPESPDYGYTF. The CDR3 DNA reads TGCGCCAGCAGTGACCCCGAGTCTCCGGACTATGGCTACACCTTC.

The CDR3 DNA reads as TGTGCCAGCAGCTTCAGGGATTTCGGGACCCAGTACTTC. Its protein product is CASSFRDFGTQYF. The chain combines TRBV7-9 with TRBJ2-5, with D perhaps matching TRBD1 (5 bases). Germline V gene data show CDR1 as SEHNR and CDR2 as FQNEAQ (reference sequence). The CDR3 loop spans 13 amino acids. Trimming cost V 3 bases and J 7 bases, with 12 bases left between them.

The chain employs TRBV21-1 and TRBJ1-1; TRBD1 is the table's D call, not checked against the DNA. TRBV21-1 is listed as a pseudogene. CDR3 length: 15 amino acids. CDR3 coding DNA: TGTGCCAGCAGCAAAGCGTACACGTGGAACACTGAAGCTTTCTTT. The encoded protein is CASSKAYTWNTEAFF.

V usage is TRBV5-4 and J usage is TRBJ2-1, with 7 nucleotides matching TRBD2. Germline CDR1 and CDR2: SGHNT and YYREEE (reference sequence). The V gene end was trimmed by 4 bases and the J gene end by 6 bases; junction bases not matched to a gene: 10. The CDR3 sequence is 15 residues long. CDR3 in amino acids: CASSPNRGGSNEQFF. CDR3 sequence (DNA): TGTGCCAGCAGCCCTAATCGCGGGGGATCCAATGAGCAGTTCTTC.

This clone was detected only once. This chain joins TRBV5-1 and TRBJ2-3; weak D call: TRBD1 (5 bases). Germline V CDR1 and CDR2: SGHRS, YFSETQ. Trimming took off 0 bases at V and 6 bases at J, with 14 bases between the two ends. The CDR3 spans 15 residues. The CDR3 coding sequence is TGCGCCAGCAGCTTGGGTTCCAGCGCAGGGGATACGCAGTATTTT. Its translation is CASSLGSSAGDTQYF.

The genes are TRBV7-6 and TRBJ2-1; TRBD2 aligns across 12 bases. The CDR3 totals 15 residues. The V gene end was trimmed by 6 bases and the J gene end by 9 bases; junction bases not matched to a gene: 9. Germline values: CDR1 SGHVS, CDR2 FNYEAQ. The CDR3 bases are TGTGCCAGCAGTCGATCTAGCGGGGGGGCATCTGAGCAGTTCTTC. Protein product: CASSRSSGGASEQFF.

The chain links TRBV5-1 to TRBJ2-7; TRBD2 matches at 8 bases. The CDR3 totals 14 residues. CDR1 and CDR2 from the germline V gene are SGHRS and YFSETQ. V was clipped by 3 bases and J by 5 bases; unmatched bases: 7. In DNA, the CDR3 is TGCGCCAGCAGCTCGGGGACTAGACCTCACGAGCAGTACTTC. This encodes CASSSGTRPHEQYF.

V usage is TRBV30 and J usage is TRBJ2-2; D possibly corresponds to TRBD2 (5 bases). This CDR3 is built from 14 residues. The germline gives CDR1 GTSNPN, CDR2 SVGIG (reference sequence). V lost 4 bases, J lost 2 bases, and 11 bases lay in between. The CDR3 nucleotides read TGTGCCTGGATGGCGGGTACTAACACCGGGGAGCTGTTTTTT. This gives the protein CAWMAGTNTGELFF. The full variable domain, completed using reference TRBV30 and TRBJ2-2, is SQTIHQWPATLVQPVGSPLSLECTVEGTSNPNLYWYRQAAGRGLQLLFYSVGIGQISSEVPQNLSASRPQDRQFILSSKKLLLSDSGFYLCAWMAGTNTGELFFGEGSRLTVL.

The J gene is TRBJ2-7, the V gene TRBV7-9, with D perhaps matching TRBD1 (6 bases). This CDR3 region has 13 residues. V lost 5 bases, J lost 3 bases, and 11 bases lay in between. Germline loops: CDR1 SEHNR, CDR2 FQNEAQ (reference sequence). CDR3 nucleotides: TGTGCCAGCAGCCCGGGACACTTCTACGAGCAGTACTTC. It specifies CASSPGHFYEQYF.

CDR3 sequence (DNA): TGTGCCAGCCGGGGGGACAATGAGCAGTTCTTC. Amino acids: CASRGDNEQFF. This chain joins TRBV6-5 and TRBJ2-1; TRBD2 matches at 7 bases. Germline loops: CDR1 MNHEY, CDR2 SVGAGI. This CDR3 has 11 residues. With V trimmed by 8 bases and J by 5 bases, 0 bases remained unmatched.